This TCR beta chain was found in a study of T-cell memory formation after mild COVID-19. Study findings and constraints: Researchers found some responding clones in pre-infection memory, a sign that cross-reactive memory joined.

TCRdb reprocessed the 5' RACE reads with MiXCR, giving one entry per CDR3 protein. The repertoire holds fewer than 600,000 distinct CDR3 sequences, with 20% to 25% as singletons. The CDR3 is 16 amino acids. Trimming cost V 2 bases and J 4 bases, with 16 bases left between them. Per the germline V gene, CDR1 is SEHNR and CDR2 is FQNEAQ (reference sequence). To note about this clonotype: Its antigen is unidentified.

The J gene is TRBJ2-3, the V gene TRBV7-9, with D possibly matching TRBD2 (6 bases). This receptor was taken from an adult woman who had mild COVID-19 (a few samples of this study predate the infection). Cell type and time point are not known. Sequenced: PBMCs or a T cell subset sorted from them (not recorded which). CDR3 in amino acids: CASSLPGEAPPDTQYF. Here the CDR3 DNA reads TGTGCCAGCAGCTTACCCGGGGAGGCGCCCCCAGATACGCAGTATTTT.